The entry that follows covers one T cell receptor (beta chain) sequence. The table came from immunoSEQ multiplex PCR; TCRdb's copy has only in-frame clones and leaves some out. The sample includes 100,000 to 150,000 clones, roughly 86% of them seen just once. This sample is drawn from a study of blood T cell repertoires in COVID-19. The sequenced sample was peripheral blood. The receptor's source is a woman in her 70s with COVID-19, enrolled during active disease.

The CDR3 loop reads CASSLDRRNTIYF. CDR3 DNA: TGCGCCAGCAGCTTGGACAGGCGTAACACCATATATTTT. J is TRBJ1-3 and V is TRBV5-1, with a tentative D call TRBD1 (5 bases). V was clipped by 0 bases and J by 7 bases, with 8 bases between them. Germline V gives CDR1 SGHRS, CDR2 YFSETQ. This CDR3 contains 13 residues.